The entry that follows covers one TCR beta chain sequence. This specimen comes from a study of blood T cell repertoires in COVID-19. Whole-study context: There were acute and convalescent COVID-19 samples, and they came from the United States, Italy and Spain. The cDNA or gDNA used as material had been derived from T cells, B-cell-depleted T cells, or PBMCs.

Using immunoSEQ multiplex PCR, the repertoire was profiled, and TCRdb retains in-frame clones only, with some absent. The sample lists 250,000 to 300,000 clones, just over 90% occurring once. Study members were between 18 and 89 years old and lived in around 24 US regions. Donors were grouped by their self-reported clinical history. The CDR3 sequence is 16 residues long. V lost 3 bases, J lost 4 bases, and 15 bases lay in between. Per germline, CDR1 LNHDA and CDR2 SQIVND (reference sequence). This TCR was recovered from a woman aged 40 to 50 with acute COVID-19. The material sequenced was PBMCs or T cells enriched from blood (not recorded which). The V call is TRBV19, the J call TRBJ1-4; possibly TRBD1 for D (5 bases). The CDR3 here is CASSIGRQFNNEKLFF. The DNA of the CDR3 is TGTGCCAGTAGTATCGGCAGACAGTTCAATAATGAAAAACTGTTTTTT. Supplemented by reference TRBV19 and TRBJ1-4, the full variable domain reads DGGITQSPKYLFRKEGQNVTLSCEQNLNHDAMYWYRQDPGQGLRLIYYSQIVNDFQKGDIAEGYSVSREKKESFPLTVTSAQKNPTAFYLCASSIGRQFNNEKLFFGSGTQLSVL.